Listed here is a single T cell receptor (beta chain). Antigen: not known. The data stem from a study of cytomegalovirus exposure and HLA in healthy donors. PCR was performed using 60 Vbeta and 13 Jbeta primers. The assay was immunoSEQ multiplex PCR, and TCRdb's table has in-frame clones only and misses some. The table lists approximately 180,000 clones, about four fifths of them singletons. Findings and caveats of the study: An analysis was carried out at a later point. It showed that HLA-associated TCR beta chains were more clonally expanded than equally common non-associated chains. In vitro data verified a few CMV-associated chains as specific for CMV antigens.

The receptor comes from a man aged 18 to 29 in good health and CMV-seronegative. The source material was PBMCs.

CDR3 loop: CASSLTASSGRAVTDTQYF. CDR3 bases: TGTGCCAGCAGTCTCACCGCCTCTAGCGGGAGGGCCGTAACAGATACGCAGTATTTT. The chain uses TRBV7-8 and TRBJ2-3; 12 positions agree with TRBD2. The junction had 16 bases not matched to a gene; V was cut back by 6 bases and J by 3 bases. CDR1 and CDR2 from the germline V gene are SGHVS and FQNEAQ. The CDR3 loop spans 19 amino acids.